The 23 T cell receptor beta chains listed next were all sequenced from one sample in a study of beta chain features in type 1 diabetes. Sequencing targeted expressed TCRB transcripts, as all isolated RNA had been reverse transcribed. The table came from immunoSEQ multiplex PCR; TCRdb's copy has only in-frame clones and leaves some out. The table includes 250,000 or so clones, around 68% detected once. The sample comprised naive CD4+ T cells from blood. The receptor source for this set is a man aged 25 to 40 in good health.

This chain uses TRBV30 with TRBJ2-1, with unresolved D. V was trimmed by 4 bases and J by 1 base, leaving 11 bases between them. Germline V gene lookup returns CDR1 GTSNPN and CDR2 SVGIG (reference sequence). The CDR3 covers 14 residues. CDR3 DNA: TGTGCCTGGAAGGGCCTTCTATCCTACAATGAGCAGTTCTTC. Translated, it gives CAWKGLLSYNEQFF.

The gene calls are TRBV15 and TRBJ2-3; the D gene is possibly TRBD2 (5 bases). Trimming shortened V by 6 bases and J by 2 bases, and 9 bases separated the two germline ends. The CDR3 totals 13 residues. The germline CDR1 and CDR2 sequences are LNHNV and YYDKDF (reference sequence). The CDR3 sequence is CATSTGYTDTQYF. The CDR3 DNA sequence: TGTGCCACCAGTACGGGATACACAGATACGCAGTATTTT.

J is TRBJ2-5 and V is TRBV28; a possible D gene is TRBD1 (5 bases). In germline, CDR1 is MDHEN, CDR2 SYDVKM. The germline V and J ends were trimmed by 5 bases and 1 base, with 11 bases remaining between them. The CDR3 covers 14 residues. CDR3 protein: CASSHRQIQETQYF. Here the CDR3 DNA reads TGTGCCAGCAGTCATAGACAGATCCAAGAGACCCAGTACTTC.

This chain joins TRBV15 and TRBJ2-6; 9 nucleotides line up with TRBD2. This CDR3 contains 19 residues. J lost 0 bases, V lost 0 bases, and 6 bases had no gene match. Looked up from germline, CDR1 is LNHNV and CDR2 is YYDKDF (reference sequence). The CDR3 region is CATSRDPSGTSSGANVLTF. The CDR3 nucleotides read TGTGCCACCAGCAGAGACCCTAGCGGGACCAGCTCTGGGGCCAACGTCCTGACTTTC. The complete variable domain, with remaining parts taken from reference TRBV15 and TRBJ2-6, reads DAMVIQNPRYQVTQFGKPVTLSCSQTLNHNVMYWYQQKSSQAPKLLFHYYDKDFNNEADTPDNFQSRRPNTSFCFLDIRSPGLGDTAMYLCATSRDPSGTSSGANVLTFGAGSRLTVL.

This clone has a handful of counts. The V call is TRBV20-1, the J call TRBJ2-5; D unresolved. The germline gives CDR1 DFQATT, CDR2 SNEGSKA (reference sequence). CDR3 length: 11 amino acids. The germline V and J ends were trimmed by 3 bases and 4 bases, with 6 bases remaining between them. As DNA, the CDR3 is TGCAGTGCTAGGAAGAGAGAGACCCAGTACTTC. Translation: CSARKRETQYF.

The sample holds a few counts of this clone. The chain is built from TRBV29-1 and TRBJ2-2; the D gene is possibly TRBD1 (5 bases). V lost 4 bases and J lost 5, with 14 bases in between. CDR1 is SQVTM and CDR2 is ANQGSEA in the germline V gene. The CDR3 contains 14 residues. The CDR3 bases are TGCAGCGTTGGATGGCAGGGTCTTACCGGGGAGCTGTTTTTT. Encoded protein: CSVGWQGLTGELFF.

This clone appeared a few times. The chain employs TRBV10-3 and TRBJ2-1; a possible D gene is TRBD2 (6 bases). The CDR3 length is 14 residues. Germline-derived CDR1 and CDR2 are ENHRY and SYGVKD. V was clipped by 5 bases and J by 2 bases, with 10 bases between them. The CDR3 nucleotides are TGTGCCATCAGTCCCGGGACTGCCTACAATGAGCAGTTCTTC. It is translated as CAISPGTAYNEQFF.

The chain is built from TRBV7-9 and TRBJ2-1; D is unresolved. The CDR3 totals 10 residues. V dropped 7 bases and J dropped 5 bases, with 3 bases sitting between them. Germline V gene lookup returns CDR1 SEHNR and CDR2 FQNEAQ (reference sequence). In nucleotides, the CDR3 is TGTGCCAGCACCAACAATGAGCAGTTCTTC. Protein product: CASTNNEQFF.

This chain links TRBV4-2 with TRBJ2-7; D is ambiguous. Germline CDR1 is LGHNA and CDR2 is YNFKEQ. The CDR3 extends over 14 amino acids. V was shortened by 0 bases and J by 1 base, with 7 bases between the two germline ends. CDR3 in amino acids: CASSQDWGSYEQYF. CDR3 nucleotide sequence: TGTGCCAGCAGCCAAGACTGGGGATCCTACGAGCAGTACTTC.

The rearrangement links TRBV7-2 to TRBJ2-1; 11 nucleotides agree with TRBD1. V lost 3 bases to trimming and J lost 6 bases; unmatched junction nucleotides: 10. Germline-derived CDR1 and CDR2 are SGHTA and FQGNSA. This CDR3 region has 17 residues. CDR3 coding DNA: TGTGCCAGCAGCTTTCCCCTTTCGGGACAGGGGGGCAATGAGCAGTTCTTC. This codes for CASSFPLSGQGGNEQFF.

Worth noting for this clone: The same CDR3 also results from other DNA sequences found in this sample. This chain joins TRBV5-6 and TRBJ2-3, with 10 bases aligning to TRBD2. The germline V gene encodes CDR1 SGHDT and CDR2 YYEEEE. CDR3 length equals 16 residues. V lost 0 bases and J lost 1; bases outside the gene matches: 2. CDR3 loop: CASSLGLAGGTDTQYF. The DNA of the CDR3 is TGTGCCAGCAGCTTGGGGCTAGCGGGGGGCACAGATACGCAGTATTTT. Based on the CDR3 plus reference TRBV5-6 and TRBJ2-3, the full variable domain is DAGVTQSPTHLIKTRGQQVTLRCSPKSGHDTVSWYQQALGQGPQFIFQYYEEEERQRGNFPDRFSGHQFPNYSSELNVNALLLGDSALYLCASSLGLAGGTDTQYFGPGTRLTVL.

This clone was seen just once. The gene calls are TRBV10-3 and TRBJ2-6; no reliable D call. V lost 2 bases to trimming and J lost 2 bases, with 7 bases between them. This CDR3 spans 15 amino acids. In germline, CDR1 is ENHRY, CDR2 SYGVKD. CDR3 sequence: CAISEDMTGANVLTF. Here the CDR3 DNA reads TGTGCCATCAGTGAGGATATGACTGGGGCCAACGTCCTGACTTTC.

This rearrangement joins TRBV11-2 to TRBJ2-1, with 7 bases fitting TRBD2. The CDR3 spans 15 residues. The germline V gene encodes CDR1 SGHAT and CDR2 FQNNGV. V was pared by 5 bases and J by 4 bases, with 8 bases of the junction left unmatched. The chain's CDR3 is CASSRTLAGYNEQFF. The CDR3 DNA sequence: TGTGCCAGCAGCCGGACCTTAGCGGGTTACAATGAGCAGTTCTTC.

This clone was detected only once. The sample carries other DNA sequences with the same CDR3. The V call is TRBV30, the J call TRBJ2-1; D perhaps matches TRBD2 (6 bases). Germline loops: CDR1 GTSNPN, CDR2 SVGIG (reference sequence). The length of the CDR3 is 16 residues. V was shortened by 1 base and J by 0 bases, with 13 bases between the two germline ends. CDR3 residues: CAWSDPGRSSYNEQFF. Written as DNA, the CDR3 is TGTGCCTGGAGTGATCCGGGGAGGAGCTCCTACAATGAGCAGTTCTTC.

The J gene is TRBJ2-6, the V gene TRBV30, with D unresolved. The germline V gene encodes CDR1 GTSNPN and CDR2 SVGIG (reference sequence). This CDR3 spans 14 amino acids. V lost 0 bases, J lost 3 bases, and 6 bases lay in between. The DNA for the CDR3 is TGTGCCTGGAGTGTAGAAAATGGGGCCAACGTCCTGACTTTC. It translates to CAWSVENGANVLTF. Full variable domain (missing parts from reference TRBV30 and TRBJ2-6): SQTIHQWPATLVQPVGSPLSLECTVEGTSNPNLYWYRQAAGRGLQLLFYSVGIGQISSEVPQNLSASRPQDRQFILSSKKLLLSDSGFYLCAWSVENGANVLTFGAGSRLTVL.

The chain recombines TRBV15 with TRBJ2-4, with D hard to call. This CDR3 region has 15 residues. The V and J ends lost 2 bases and 7 bases respectively, with 15 bases between them. CDR1 is LNHNV, CDR2 YYDKDF, per germline (reference sequence). For the CDR3, the DNA is TGTGCCACCAGCAGAACAATCGACCTCCCCAACATTCAGTACTTC. It encodes CATSRTIDLPNIQYF.

This clone has more than one count but fewer than ten. The V gene is TRBV28, the J gene TRBJ1-1; no clear D. The V end lost 3 bases, the J end lost 0 bases, and 8 bases lay between the germline ends. Germline CDR1 reads MDHEN; CDR2 reads SYDVKM. The CDR3 runs 14 residues. The DNA of the CDR3 is TGTGCCAGCAGTTTGAGCGGTATGAACACTGAAGCTTTCTTT. Its translation is CASSLSGMNTEAFF.

The J gene is TRBJ2-1, the V gene TRBV2; no clear D gene. Deletions cut 9 bases from V and 0 bases from J, with 12 bases between. CDR3 length: 14 residues. Germline V gene data show CDR1 as SNHLY and CDR2 as FYNNEI. CDR3 amino acids: CASGETRSYNEQFF. CDR3 nucleotides: TGTGCCAGTGGGGAAACCCGCTCCTACAATGAGCAGTTCTTC.

The genes are TRBV29-1 and TRBJ2-1; maybe TRBD1 (6 bases). The V gene lost 4 bases and the J gene lost 8 bases, with 15 bases spanning the gap. Germline V gene data show CDR1 as SQVTM and CDR2 as ANQGSEA. This CDR3 comprises 13 residues. CDR3 protein: CSVGLASGDEQFF. CDR3 in DNA: TGCAGCGTTGGATTAGCCTCAGGGGATGAGCAGTTCTTC.

The genes are TRBV7-2 and TRBJ2-7, with 7 bases that match TRBD2. This CDR3 contains 15 residues. J was trimmed by 6 bases and V by 0 bases; bases with no gene match: 8. Germline-derived CDR1 and CDR2 are SGHTA and FQGNSA. The CDR3 here is CASSLAAGEWAEQYF. The CDR3, as DNA: TGTGCCAGCAGCTTAGCTGCGGGAGAATGGGCCGAGCAGTACTTC.

This clone was detected only a few times. The rearrangement links TRBV5-1 to TRBJ2-7; either TRBD1 or TRBD2 may supply D (7 bases each). The CDR3 loop spans 15 amino acids. CDR1 and CDR2 (germline): SGHRS, YFSETQ. The ends were cut back, 4 bases at V and 5 bases at J, with 19 bases in the middle. The CDR3 loop is CASSHGTVRGDEQYF. CDR3 sequence (DNA): TGCGCCAGCAGCCACGGGACAGTCCGGGGGGACGAGCAGTACTTC.

The chain employs TRBV30 and TRBJ2-3; D call uncertain. V gave up 3 bases and J gave up 2 bases, with 3 bases separating them. The CDR3 contains 11 residues. CDR1 and CDR2 from the germline V gene are GTSNPN and SVGIG (reference sequence). The CDR3 DNA reads TGTGCCTGGAGGCACACAGATACGCAGTATTTT. Protein sequence: CAWRHTDTQYF.

This clone was recorded a few times. The chain has TRBV13 and TRBJ2-3, with D hard to call. V lost 5 bases, J lost 0 bases, and 6 bases lay in between. CDR1 is PRHDT, CDR2 FYEKMQ, per germline (reference sequence). The CDR3 is 13 amino acids. The CDR3 DNA is TGTGCCAGCAGCCTTGGGAGCACAGATACGCAGTATTTT. Protein sequence: CASSLGSTDTQYF. Full variable domain (rest looked up from reference TRBV13 and TRBJ2-3): AAGVIQSPRHLIKEKRETATLKCYPIPRHDTVYWYQQGPGQDPQFLISFYEKMQSDKGSIPDRFSAQQFSDYHSELNMSSLELGDSALYFCASSLGSTDTQYFGPGTRLTVL.